Listed below are T cell receptor beta chains from one sample, sequenced in a study of response to subunit inactivated influenza vaccine. TCRdb reprocessed the RT-PCR reads via MiXCR and lists one record per CDR3 protein. The table has 500,000 to 550,000 distinct CDR3 sequences, 6.5% to 8% seen once. The source was PBMCs from blood, collected 23 months after vaccination. Receptors originate from a man in his fifties or sixties who received an inactivated influenza vaccine. Each CDR3 is given with its conserved first and last residue. The D gene is left open where the match is weak. Only part of the rows carry a size: once, few, many, or a class if the clone is expanded.

CDR3 length	D gene	clone size	V gene	J gene	CDR3 DNA	CDR3 protein
16	TRBD1	many	TRBV6-1	TRBJ1-4	TGTGCCAGCAGTGTAGAACAGGGGACGGGAGTTGAAAAACTGTTTTTT	CASSVEQGTGVEKLFF
16	TRBD1	few	TRBV5-4	TRBJ2-4	TGTGCCAGCAGCTTGGAGGGGGCGCGGGCCAAAAACATTCAGTACTTC	CASSLEGARAKNIQYF
14	TRBD1	-	TRBV7-6	TRBJ2-5	TGTGCCAGCAGCCCGGACAGGGATCCCGAGACCCAGTACTTC	CASSPDRDPETQYF
10	-	few	TRBV7-2	TRBJ2-1	TGTGCCAGCAGCTTTGAGGAGCAGTTCTTC	CASSFEEQFF
15	-	-	TRBV4-3	TRBJ2-5	TGCGCCAGCAGCCTCGGAGGGTCGGAGAAAGAGACCCAGTACTTC	CASSLGGSEKETQYF
14	TRBD1	-	TRBV3-1	TRBJ1-2	TGTGCCAGCAGCCCAACAGGGGGCGCGGAAGGCTACACCTTC	CASSPTGGAEGYTF
13	-	-	TRBV6-5	TRBJ2-7	TGTGCCAGCAGTTACGAGGGGAACTACGAGCAGTACTTC	CASSYEGNYEQYF
12	-	few	TRBV7-2	TRBJ2-3	TGTGCCAGCAGCTCAGTCCTAGATACGCAGTATTTT	CASSSVLDTQYF
13	TRBD2	once	TRBV11-2	TRBJ2-3	TGTGCCAGCAGCATTAGCGGGAGCGATACGCAGTATTTT	CASSISGSDTQYF
15	-	few	TRBV7-2	TRBJ2-2	TGTGCCAGCAGCTTAAACACCGCGAACACCGGGGAGCTGTTTTTT	CASSLNTANTGELFF
15	TRBD1	few	TRBV5-4	TRBJ1-1	TGTGCCAGCAGCCCCAGGGGGCGCGAGAACACTGAAGCTTTCTTT	CASSPRGRENTEAFF
12	-	-	TRBV12-3/TRBV12-4	TRBJ2-7	TGTGCCAGCAATCGTATGACTTCCGAGCAGTACTTC	CASNRMTSEQYF
13	-	-	TRBV11-2	TRBJ2-3	TGTGCCAGCAGCTTAGCGGAAACAGATACCCAGTATTTT	CASSLAETDTQYF
15	-	-	TRBV10-3	TRBJ2-5	TGTGCCATCAGTGATTTGGGCAGAGCACAAGAGACCCAGTACTTC	CAISDLGRAQETQYF
12	-	-	TRBV7-2	TRBJ1-5	TGTGCCAGCAGCCCGCCGGGTCAGCCCCAGCATTTT	CASSPPGQPQHF